Each of the 9 T cell receptor beta chains below was sequenced from the same sample in a study of blood T cell repertoires in COVID-19. TCRdb's table, derived via immunoSEQ multiplex PCR, lists solely in-frame clones and lacks some. This table holds 190,000 or so clones, around 90% found once. The sequencing input was peripheral blood. The receptor set was obtained from a man aged 35-49 years with acute or convalescent COVID-19.

The chain has TRBV6-5 and TRBJ1-5; 8 positions match TRBD1. Germline V lookup: CDR1 MNHEY, CDR2 SVGAGI. J gave up 2 bases and V 6 bases, and 6 bases lay outside the gene matches. This CDR3 region has 15 residues. The CDR3 protein is CASSKQGGRNQPQHF. The CDR3 DNA reads TGTGCCAGCAGCAAACAGGGGGGACGCAATCAGCCCCAGCATTTT.

The chain recombines TRBV25-1 with TRBJ2-3; TRBD2 might be the D (6 bases). V was pared by 8 bases and J by 3 bases, with 12 bases between. The CDR3 has 13 amino acids. The germline V gene encodes CDR1 MGHDK and CDR2 SYGVNS. The CDR3 nucleotides are TGTGCCAGCGGAGATGCGGGAACAGATACGCAGTATTTT. Its translation: CASGDAGTDTQYF.

The V gene is TRBV18, the J gene TRBJ2-7; 8 bases match TRBD1. V lost 6 bases, J lost 3 bases, and 7 bases stayed unmatched. Germline V lookup: CDR1 KGHSH, CDR2 LQKENI. The CDR3 spans 14 residues. The CDR3 bases are TGTGCCAGCTCGCCAAATGGACAGGGCTACGAGCAGTACTTC. Its translation: CASSPNGQGYEQYF.

The genes are TRBV5-1 and TRBJ1-2, with D possibly TRBD1 on 6 matching bases. Germline V gene sequence: CDR1 SGHRS, CDR2 YFSETQ. This CDR3 has 14 residues. V lost 2 bases, J lost 0 bases, and 8 bases lay in between. The DNA for the CDR3 is TGCGCCAGCAGCTTTGACAGGTCTAACTATGGCTACACCTTC. Translated, it gives CASSFDRSNYGYTF.

The rearrangement joins TRBV19 to TRBJ2-1, with D unclear. V gave up 2 bases and J gave up 2 bases, with 7 bases separating them. CDR1 is LNHDA, CDR2 SQIVND, per germline (reference sequence). CDR3 size: 14 residues. CDR3 sequence (DNA): TGTGCCAGTAGTATAAGACAAGCCTACAATGAGCAGTTCTTC. This translates into CASSIRQAYNEQFF.

The chain links TRBV19 to TRBJ1-4; 8 bases line up with TRBD1. The V gene's germline CDR1 is LNHDA and CDR2 SQIVND (reference sequence). The CDR3 loop spans 14 amino acids. V lost 7 bases, J lost 8 bases, and 9 bases stayed unmatched. The CDR3 nucleotides read TGTGCCAGTACACGAAGGACAGGGAACGAAAAACTGTTTTTT. This sequence encodes CASTRRTGNEKLFF. Full variable domain (rest looked up from reference TRBV19 and TRBJ1-4): DGGITQSPKYLFRKEGQNVTLSCEQNLNHDAMYWYRQDPGQGLRLIYYSQIVNDFQKGDIAEGYSVSREKKESFPLTVTSAQKNPTAFYLCASTRRTGNEKLFFGSGTQLSVL.

V usage is TRBV27 and J usage is TRBJ1-1; D gene ambiguous. This CDR3 has 14 amino acids. V dropped 5 bases and J dropped 6 bases, with 16 bases sitting between them. CDR1 and CDR2 (germline): MNHEY, SMNVEV (reference sequence). In DNA, the CDR3 is TGTGCCAGCAGTACGAGAGACGCAGCGCCTGAAGCTTTCTTT. Its translation: CASSTRDAAPEAFF.

The chain links TRBV14 to TRBJ1-1; 7 positions agree with TRBD1. V gave up 0 bases and J gave up 10 bases; unmatched junction bases: 5. Germline V CDR1 and CDR2: SGHDN, FVKESK. The CDR3 is 13 residues long. Here the CDR3 reads CASSQDRTGRAFF. The CDR3 DNA sequence: TGTGCCAGCAGCCAAGACCGGACAGGTCGAGCTTTCTTT. The variable domain in full, completed from reference TRBV14 and TRBJ1-1, reads EAGVTQFPSHSVIEKGQTVTLRCDPISGHDNLYWYRRVMGKEIKFLLHFVKESKQDESGMPNNRFLAERTGGTYSTLKVQPAELEDSGVYFCASSQDRTGRAFFGQGTRLTVV.

This chain connects TRBV19 to TRBJ2-5, with 7 bases that match TRBD1. V trimming: 6 bases; J trimming: 5 bases; junction bases outside the gene matches: 12. The CDR3 has 15 residues. Per germline, CDR1 LNHDA and CDR2 SQIVND (reference sequence). This CDR3 reads CASRSLTQGRETQYF. The CDR3 DNA is TGTGCCAGTAGATCCCTTACACAGGGGCGGGAGACCCAGTACTTC.